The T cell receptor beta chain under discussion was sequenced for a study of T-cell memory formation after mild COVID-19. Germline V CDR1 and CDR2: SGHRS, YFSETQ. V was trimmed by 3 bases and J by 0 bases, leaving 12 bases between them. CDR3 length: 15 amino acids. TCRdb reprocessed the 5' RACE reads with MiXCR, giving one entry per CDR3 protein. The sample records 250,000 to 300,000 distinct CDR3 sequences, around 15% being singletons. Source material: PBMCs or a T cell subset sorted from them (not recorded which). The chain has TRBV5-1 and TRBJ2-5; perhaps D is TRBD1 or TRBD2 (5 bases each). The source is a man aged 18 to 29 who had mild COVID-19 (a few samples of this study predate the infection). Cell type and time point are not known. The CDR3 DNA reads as TGCGCCAGCAGCTCCGGGGCTGCGTACCAAGAGACCCAGTACTTC. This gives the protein CASSSGAAYQETQYF.